What follows describes a single TCR beta chain. Its antigen is not known. Germline is not matched at one junction end, which may reflect a read error. Joint extraction of RNA and DNA used roughly 20-33 mg of bulk tissue that was unsorted. Five distinct regions per tumor were sampled. The data derive from a study of tumor-infiltrating lymphocytes in primary liver carcinoma. Study as a whole: The patient population consisted of men and women between 30 and 69 years of age. These were node-negative, non-metastatic T1-T3 tumors of roughly 4 to 10 cm. Notes on the study in general: Blood's top-250-clone fraction was significantly lower than that of tumors (p = 0.039).

With a constant-region primer, TCR beta cDNA was made from about 0.5 ug of total RNA. Slightly modified ARM-PCR, run as three nested multiplex PCR rounds, produced the TCR beta libraries. For around 11 cycles apiece, the opening two PCR rounds ran with TRBV1-TRBV30 forward primers and a C-beta reverse primer. Each CDR3 protein gets one entry after TCRdb re-called the multiplex PCR reads with MiXCR. This repertoire shows about 130,000 distinct CDR3 sequences, around 64% found once; its top ten account for roughly 8%. Germline values: CDR1 MNHNS, CDR2 SASEGT. The CDR3 loop spans 15 amino acids. The sequencing sample was made of liver tumor tissue from sampling region 3. This sample's subset: tumor region T3, left-lateral pole. The receptor was isolated from a woman aged 55-70 years with primary liver carcinoma and hepatitis B virus infection. The rearrangement uses TRBV6-1 and TRBJ2-3, with D possibly TRBD2 on 5 matching bases. CDR3 sequence (DNA): TGTGCCGGCAGTATAAGCGTATCTAGCACAGATACGCAGTACTTT. Translated, it gives CAGSISVSSTDTQYF.